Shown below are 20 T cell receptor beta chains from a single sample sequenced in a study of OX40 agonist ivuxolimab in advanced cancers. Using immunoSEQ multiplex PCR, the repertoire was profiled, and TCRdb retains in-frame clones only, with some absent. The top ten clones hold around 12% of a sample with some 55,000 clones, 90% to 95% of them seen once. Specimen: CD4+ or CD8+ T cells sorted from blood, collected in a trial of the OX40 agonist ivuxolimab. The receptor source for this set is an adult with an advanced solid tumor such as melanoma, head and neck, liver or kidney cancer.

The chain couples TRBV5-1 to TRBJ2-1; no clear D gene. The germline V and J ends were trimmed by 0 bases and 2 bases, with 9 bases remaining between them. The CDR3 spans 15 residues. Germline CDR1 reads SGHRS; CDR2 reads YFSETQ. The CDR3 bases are TGCGCCAGCAGCTTGGGCAGGAGTCCCTACAATGAGCAGTTCTTC. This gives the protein CASSLGRSPYNEQFF.

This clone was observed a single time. In DNA form, the CDR3 reads TGCAGTGCAGTCTGGGATACGCAGTATTTT. Translation: CSAVWDTQYF. This chain connects TRBV20-1 to TRBJ2-3; D unresolved. Germline CDR1 reads DFQATT; CDR2 reads SNEGSKA (reference sequence). This CDR3 comprises 10 residues. V lost 6 bases and J 6 bases, leaving 7 bases between the germline ends.

DNA for the CDR3: TGTGCCAGCAGCTTAGCCCCGACAGCCGTCACTGGCTACACCTTC. Its protein product is CASSLAPTAVTGYTF. The genes are TRBV7-2 and TRBJ1-2; possibly TRBD1 for D (5 bases). There are 15 residues in the CDR3. The V end lost 0 bases, the J end lost 7 bases, and 15 bases lay between the germline ends. Germline V gives CDR1 SGHTA, CDR2 FQGNSA.

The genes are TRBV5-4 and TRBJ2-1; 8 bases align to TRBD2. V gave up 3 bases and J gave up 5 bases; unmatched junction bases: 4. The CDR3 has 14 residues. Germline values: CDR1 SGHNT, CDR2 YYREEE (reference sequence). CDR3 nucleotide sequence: TGTGCCAGCAGCTGGGCGGGAGGACACAATGAGCAGTTCTTC. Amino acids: CASSWAGGHNEQFF.

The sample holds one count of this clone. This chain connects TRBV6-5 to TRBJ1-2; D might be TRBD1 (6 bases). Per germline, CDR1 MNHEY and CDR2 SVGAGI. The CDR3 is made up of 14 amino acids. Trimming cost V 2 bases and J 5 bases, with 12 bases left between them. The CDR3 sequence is CASSYVKGGYGYTF. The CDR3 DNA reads TGTGCCAGCAGTTACGTGAAGGGGGGTTATGGCTACACCTTC.

For the CDR3, the DNA is TGCGCCAGCAGGGACAGGACCTACAATGAGCAGTTCTTC. It specifies CASRDRTYNEQFF. This rearrangement joins TRBV5-1 to TRBJ2-1; 7 positions match TRBD1. V shed 5 bases, J shed 2 bases, and the junction held 1 base outside the gene matches. CDR1 SGHRS and CDR2 YFSETQ come from the germline V gene. The length of the CDR3 is 13 residues. The variable domain in full, completed from reference TRBV5-1 and TRBJ2-1, reads KAGVTQTPRYLIKTRGQQVTLSCSPISGHRSVSWYQQTPGQGLQFLFEYFSETQRNKGNFPGRFSGRQFSNSRSEMNVSTLELGDSALYLCASRDRTYNEQFFGPGTRLTVL.

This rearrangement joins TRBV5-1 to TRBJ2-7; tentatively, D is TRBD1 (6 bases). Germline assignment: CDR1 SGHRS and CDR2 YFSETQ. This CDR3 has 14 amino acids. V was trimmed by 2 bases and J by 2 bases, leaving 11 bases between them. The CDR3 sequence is CASSLHRDTYEQYF. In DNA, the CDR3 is TGCGCCAGCAGCTTACACAGGGATACCTACGAGCAGTACTTC. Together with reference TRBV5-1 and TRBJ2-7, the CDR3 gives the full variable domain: KAGVTQTPRYLIKTRGQQVTLSCSPISGHRSVSWYQQTPGQGLQFLFEYFSETQRNKGNFPGRFSGRQFSNSRSEMNVSTLELGDSALYLCASSLHRDTYEQYFGPGTRLTVT.

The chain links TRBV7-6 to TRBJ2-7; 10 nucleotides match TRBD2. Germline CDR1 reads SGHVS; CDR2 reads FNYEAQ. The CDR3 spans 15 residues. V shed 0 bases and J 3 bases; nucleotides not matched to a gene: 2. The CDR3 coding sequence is TGTGCCAGCAGCTTAGCTAGCGGGGGGCTCTACGAGCAGTACTTC. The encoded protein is CASSLASGGLYEQYF.

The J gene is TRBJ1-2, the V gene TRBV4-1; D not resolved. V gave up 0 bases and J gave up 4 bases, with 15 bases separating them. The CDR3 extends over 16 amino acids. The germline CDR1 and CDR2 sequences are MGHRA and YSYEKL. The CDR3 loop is CASSQDLIRRIYGYTF. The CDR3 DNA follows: TGCGCCAGCAGCCAAGATCTTATTCGACGGATCTATGGCTACACCTTC.

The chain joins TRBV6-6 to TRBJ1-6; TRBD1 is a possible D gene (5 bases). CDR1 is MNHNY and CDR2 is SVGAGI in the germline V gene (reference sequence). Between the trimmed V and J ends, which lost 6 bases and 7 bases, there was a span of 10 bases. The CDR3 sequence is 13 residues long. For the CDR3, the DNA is TGTGCCAGCAGGGGGGACCTGAATTCACCCCTCCACTTT. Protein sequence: CASRGDLNSPLHF.

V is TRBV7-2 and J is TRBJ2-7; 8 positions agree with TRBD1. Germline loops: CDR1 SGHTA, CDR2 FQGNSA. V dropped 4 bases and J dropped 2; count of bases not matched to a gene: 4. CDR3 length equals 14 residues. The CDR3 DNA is TGTGCCAGCAGCTCGAGGACAGGGACCTACGAGCAGTACTTC. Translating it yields CASSSRTGTYEQYF.

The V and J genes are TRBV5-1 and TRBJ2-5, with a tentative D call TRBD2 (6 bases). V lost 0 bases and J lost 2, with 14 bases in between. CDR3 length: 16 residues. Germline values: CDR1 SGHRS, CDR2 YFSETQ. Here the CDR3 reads CASSLGGVSGQETQYF. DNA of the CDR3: TGCGCCAGCAGCTTGGGAGGGGTTAGCGGACAAGAGACCCAGTACTTC.

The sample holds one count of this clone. CDR3 nucleotide sequence: TGTGCCAGCAGTTACAGGGGGGTTGATGGAAAACTGTTTTTT. This codes for CASSYRGVDGKLFF. The V gene is TRBV6-6, the J gene TRBJ1-4; TRBD1 might be the D (6 bases). The CDR3 covers 14 residues. V shed 2 bases and J shed 10 bases, with 14 bases lying between them. Germline CDR1 and CDR2: MNHNY and SVGAGI (reference sequence).

The CDR3 region has the DNA TGTGCCAGCAGCTTAGACCACTATGGCTACACCTTC. Protein: CASSLDHYGYTF. The V call is TRBV7-2, the J call TRBJ1-2; D ambiguous. With 1 base removed from V and 3 bases from J, the gap between germline ends came to 3 bases. The germline V gene has CDR1 SGHTA and CDR2 FQGNSA. This CDR3 contains 12 residues.

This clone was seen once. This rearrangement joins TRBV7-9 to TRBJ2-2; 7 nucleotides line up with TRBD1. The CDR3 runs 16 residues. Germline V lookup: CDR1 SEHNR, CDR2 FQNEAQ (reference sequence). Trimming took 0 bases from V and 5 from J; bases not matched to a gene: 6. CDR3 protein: CASSLASTGETGELFF. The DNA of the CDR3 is TGTGCCAGCAGCTTAGCCTCCACAGGGGAGACCGGGGAGCTGTTTTTT.

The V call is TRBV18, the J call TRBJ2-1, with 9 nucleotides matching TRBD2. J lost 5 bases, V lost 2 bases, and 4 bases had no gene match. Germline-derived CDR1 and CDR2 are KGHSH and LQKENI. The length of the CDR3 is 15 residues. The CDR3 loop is CASSPSSGEDNEQFF. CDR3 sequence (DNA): TGTGCCAGCTCACCATCTAGCGGGGAAGACAATGAGCAGTTCTTC.

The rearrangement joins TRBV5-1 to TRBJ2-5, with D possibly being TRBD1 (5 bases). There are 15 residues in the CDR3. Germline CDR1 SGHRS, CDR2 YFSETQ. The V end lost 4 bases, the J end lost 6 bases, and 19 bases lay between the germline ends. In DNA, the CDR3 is TGCGCCAGCAGCCCCCGCCTTCAGGGCTTTCAGACCCAGTACTTC. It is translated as CASSPRLQGFQTQYF. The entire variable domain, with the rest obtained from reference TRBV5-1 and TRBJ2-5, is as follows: KAGVTQTPRYLIKTRGQQVTLSCSPISGHRSVSWYQQTPGQGLQFLFEYFSETQRNKGNFPGRFSGRQFSNSRSEMNVSTLELGDSALYLCASSPRLQGFQTQYFGPGTRLLVL.

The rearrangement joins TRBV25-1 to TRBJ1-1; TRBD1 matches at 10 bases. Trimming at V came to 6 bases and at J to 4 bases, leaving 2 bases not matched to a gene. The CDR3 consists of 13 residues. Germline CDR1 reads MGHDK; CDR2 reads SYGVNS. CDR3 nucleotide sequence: TGTGCCAGCAGAAGGACAGGGGGCACTGAAGCTTTCTTT. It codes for CASRRTGGTEAFF.

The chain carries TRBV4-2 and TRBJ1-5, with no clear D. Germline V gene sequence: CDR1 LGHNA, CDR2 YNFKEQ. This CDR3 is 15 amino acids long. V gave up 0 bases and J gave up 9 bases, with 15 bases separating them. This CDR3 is CASSQDSYTSRPQHF. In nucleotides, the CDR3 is TGTGCCAGCAGCCAAGATTCTTACACCTCACGGCCCCAGCATTTT.

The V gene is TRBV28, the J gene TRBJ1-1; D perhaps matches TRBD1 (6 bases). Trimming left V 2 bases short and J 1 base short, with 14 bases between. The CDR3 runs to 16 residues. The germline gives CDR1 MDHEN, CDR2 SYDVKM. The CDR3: CASSLGGGATNTEAFF. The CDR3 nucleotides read TGTGCCAGCAGTTTAGGGGGGGGCGCGACGAACACTGAAGCTTTCTTT. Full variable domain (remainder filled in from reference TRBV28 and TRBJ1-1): DVKVTQSSRYLVKRTGEKVFLECVQDMDHENMFWYRQDPGLGLRLIYFSYDVKMKEKGDIPEGYSVSREKKERFSLILESASTNQTSMYLCASSLGGGATNTEAFFGQGTRLTVV.